This TCR beta chain was captured in a study of blood T cell repertoires in COVID-19. Whole-study context: Sites across the United States, Italy and Spain contributed samples from acute and convalescent COVID-19. Sources were T cells, B-cell-depleted T cells, or PBMCs; the material itself was cDNA or gDNA.

This CDR3 region has 14 residues. Germline CDR1 is SGHTA and CDR2 is FQGNSA. Trimming shortened V by 5 bases and J by 0 bases, and 10 bases separated the two germline ends. Under the authors' procedure: Estimation of nucleated cell counts relied on the amplification of reference gene primers. Clones were sequenced by immunoSEQ multiplex PCR, and TCRdb holds only the in-frame ones, with some missing. The D gene and trimming were derived from the DNA, and the V and J assignments and clone size from that table. Seen here are roughly 200,000 clones, 78% observed once, and the top ten hold around 2.8%. The TCR originated in a woman older than 75 with active or convalescent COVID-19. Sequencing input: peripheral blood. The genes are TRBV7-2 and TRBJ1-1, with D perhaps TRBD1 (6 bases). The CDR3 region has the DNA TGTGCCAGCAGCCAACAGGGCATGAACACTGAAGCTTTCTTT. Its translation: CASSQQGMNTEAFF.